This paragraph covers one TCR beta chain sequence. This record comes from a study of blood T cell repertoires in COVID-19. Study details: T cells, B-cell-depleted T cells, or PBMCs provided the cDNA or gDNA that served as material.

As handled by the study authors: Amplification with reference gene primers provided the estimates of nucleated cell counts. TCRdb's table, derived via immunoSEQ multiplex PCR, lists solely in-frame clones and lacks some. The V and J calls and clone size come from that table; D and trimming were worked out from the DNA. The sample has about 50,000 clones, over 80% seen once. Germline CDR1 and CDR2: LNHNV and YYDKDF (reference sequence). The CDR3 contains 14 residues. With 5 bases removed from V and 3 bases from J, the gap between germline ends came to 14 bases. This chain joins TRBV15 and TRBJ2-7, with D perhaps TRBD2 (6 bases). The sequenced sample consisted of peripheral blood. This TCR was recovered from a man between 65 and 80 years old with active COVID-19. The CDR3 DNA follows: TGTGCCACCAGCCCGCCGGGAGCCAGCTACGAGCAGTACTTC. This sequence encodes CATSPPGASYEQYF.